The 32 T cell receptor beta chains below were found in one sample sequenced in a study of T cell repertoires in cytomegalovirus infection. TCRdb reprocessed the reads with MiXCR, giving one entry per CDR3 protein. There are 250,000 to 300,000 distinct CDR3 sequences in the sample; about 15% occur only once, and approximately 44% lies in the top ten. Sequencing used CD8+ T cells from PBMCs. These receptor sequences come from a human donor in good health (CMV status not recorded). Some clones in this sample may be carry-over from other donors' samples.

V usage is TRBV12-3 or TRBV12-4 and J usage is TRBJ2-7, with D tentatively TRBD1 (6 bases). The CDR3 runs to 12 residues. V lost 5 bases to trimming and J lost 5 bases, with 10 bases between them. The CDR3 nucleotides read TGTGCCAGCAGTCCCCGGACAGACGAGCAGTACTTC. It specifies CASSPRTDEQYF.

The sample holds a few counts of this clonotype. This chain uses TRBV29-1 with TRBJ1-1; D might be TRBD1 (5 bases). This CDR3 comprises 15 residues. The V and J ends lost 0 bases and 1 base respectively, with 12 bases between them. Germline CDR1 SQVTM, CDR2 ANQGSEA. The CDR3 reads CSVEDLSGPNTEAFF. CDR3 DNA sequence: TGCAGCGTTGAAGATCTCTCAGGGCCGAACACTGAAGCTTTCTTT.

The table lists this clonotype with many counts. The chain employs TRBV12-3 or TRBV12-4 and TRBJ2-7; D uncertain. The V and J ends lost 3 bases and 3 bases respectively, with 9 bases between them. This CDR3 contains 13 residues. The CDR3 protein is CASSFGAHYEQYF. The CDR3 DNA reads TGTGCCAGCAGTTTTGGAGCGCACTACGAGCAGTACTTC.

This clonotype was detected once. The chain joins TRBV2 to TRBJ1-1; 7 positions agree with TRBD1. Germline V gene sequence: CDR1 SNHLY, CDR2 FYNNEI. This CDR3 region has 15 residues. V shed 9 bases, J shed 0 bases, and the junction held 10 bases outside the gene matches. This CDR3 reads CARQGVRRMNTEAFF. Written as DNA, the CDR3 is TGTGCCAGGCAGGGGGTGAGAAGGATGAACACTGAAGCTTTCTTT.

This clonotype was counted at least ten times. Its ends do not fully match the called genes, so a read error is possible. In DNA, the CDR3 is TGTGCCAGCAGCAAAGGAGTCTATCATTCACCCCTCCACTTT. Its protein product is CASSKGVYHSPLHF. The chain links TRBV12-3 or TRBV12-4 to TRBJ1-6; D ambiguous. The CDR3 has 14 residues.

For the CDR3, the DNA is TGTGCCAGTAAGGAACTTCTGCACGGTGGGAATTCACCCCTCCACTTT. As protein: CASKELLHGGNSPLHF. The chain has TRBV19 and TRBJ1-6; D is ambiguous. V was clipped by 7 bases and J by 7 bases, with 20 bases between them. Germline CDR1 is LNHDA and CDR2 is SQIVND (reference sequence). The CDR3 is made up of 16 amino acids.

This clonotype was counted once. This sequence joins TRBV12-3 or TRBV12-4 and TRBJ2-1; 7 bases align to TRBD1. The CDR3 is made up of 15 amino acids. Germline trimming cut 6 bases from V and 10 bases from J; bases unmatched to any gene: 15. DNA of the CDR3: TGTGCCAGCAGCCCCGGCGAGGGGGCCTCTTGGGAGCAGTTCTTC. Translation gives CASSPGEGASWEQFF.

This clonotype was picked up a small number of times. V is TRBV5-6 and J is TRBJ2-1; D uncertain. The V and J ends lost 2 bases and 4 bases respectively, with 13 bases between them. Germline CDR1 reads SGHDT; CDR2 reads YYEEEE. There are 15 residues in the CDR3. The CDR3 DNA reads TGTGCCAGCAGCTTCCGACTCGGACGGTACAATGAGCAGTTCTTC. Residues: CASSFRLGRYNEQFF.

This clonotype was detected many times. The gene calls are TRBV7-6 and TRBJ2-7; tentatively, D is TRBD1 or TRBD2 (6 bases each). Germline V CDR1 and CDR2: SGHVS, FNYEAQ. CDR3 size: 17 residues. The V and J ends lost 3 bases and 0 bases respectively, with 18 bases between them. The chain's CDR3 is CASSFGPLGGGSYEQYF. The DNA of the CDR3 is TGTGCCAGCAGCTTCGGACCCCTCGGGGGCGGCTCCTACGAGCAGTACTTC.

In this sample, this clonotype turned up many times. The chain employs TRBV2 and TRBJ2-3; TRBD2 aligns across 9 bases. Germline CDR1 and CDR2: SNHLY and FYNNEI. This CDR3 spans 16 amino acids. V shed 2 bases, J shed 4 bases, and the junction held 7 bases outside the gene matches. CDR3 protein: CASSERSGGPPDTQYF. CDR3 nucleotide sequence: TGTGCCAGCAGTGAACGTAGCGGGGGCCCCCCAGATACGCAGTATTTT.

This clonotype turned up a few times. This chain joins TRBV20-1 and TRBJ2-1; D ambiguous. This CDR3 is built from 12 residues. V gave up 0 bases and J gave up 9 bases, with 9 bases separating them. Germline V gene sequence: CDR1 DFQATT, CDR2 SNEGSKA (reference sequence). Here the CDR3 DNA reads TGCAGTGCTAGAGATCTGTCGGCTGAGCAGTTCTTC. Translating gives CSARDLSAEQFF.

J is TRBJ1-6 and V is TRBV4-1, with 11 bases fitting TRBD1. Unmatched junction bases numbered 5, after V lost 0 bases and J lost 1 base. CDR1 is MGHRA and CDR2 is YSYEKL in the germline V gene. There are 19 residues in the CDR3. The CDR3 sequence is CASSQDWTGGQSYNSPLHF. The CDR3 DNA follows: TGCGCCAGCAGCCAAGACTGGACAGGGGGCCAGTCCTATAATTCACCCCTCCACTTT.

This clonotype was seen at least ten times. V is TRBV4-2 and J is TRBJ2-1, with a possible D match to TRBD2 (6 bases). Germline V gene lookup returns CDR1 LGHNA and CDR2 YNFKEQ. The CDR3 length is 17 residues. The germline V and J ends were trimmed by 0 bases and 4 bases, with 16 bases remaining between them. CDR3 loop: CASSQEAGTSYYNEQFF. The CDR3 DNA follows: TGTGCCAGCAGCCAAGAAGCCGGGACTTCCTATTACAATGAGCAGTTCTTC.

This clonotype has only one observation. The V call is TRBV20-1, the J call TRBJ2-7, with 8 bases matching TRBD2. CDR1 and CDR2 (germline): DFQATT, SNEGSKA (reference sequence). With V trimmed by 2 bases and J by 4 bases, 10 bases remained unmatched. The CDR3 consists of 15 residues. Written as DNA, the CDR3 is TGCAGTGCTAGAAAGACCGGGACTAGAGTGTACGAGCAGTACTTC. Protein: CSARKTGTRVYEQYF.

This clonotype was counted many times. The V and J genes are TRBV10-3 and TRBJ1-2; D possibly corresponds to TRBD1 (5 bases). Trimming pared 0 bases from V and 2 bases from J, leaving 13 bases between. Per germline, CDR1 ENHRY and CDR2 SYGVKD. The CDR3 covers 16 residues. The CDR3 protein is CAISESLGQLNYGYTF. The DNA of the CDR3 is TGTGCCATCAGTGAGTCTCTTGGACAATTGAACTATGGCTACACCTTC.

This clonotype was detected a few times. The genes are TRBV10-3 and TRBJ1-1, with TRBD1 matching over 10 bases. The ends lost 6 bases at V and 4 bases at J; junction bases unmatched: 2. The CDR3 has 13 residues. Germline loops: CDR1 ENHRY, CDR2 SYGVKD. The CDR3 nucleotides read TGTGCCATCAGCGGGACAGGGGTCACTGAAGCTTTCTTT. Its translation is CAISGTGVTEAFF.

The gene calls are TRBV29-1 and TRBJ1-2, with D hard to call. Germline-derived CDR1 and CDR2 are SQVTM and ANQGSEA. The germline V and J ends were trimmed by 4 bases and 2 bases, with 8 bases remaining between them. The CDR3 is made up of 12 amino acids. The CDR3 coding sequence is TGCAGCGTTGGCTCGGAGAACTATGGCTACACCTTC. Translating gives CSVGSENYGYTF.

The V and J genes are TRBV6-2 or TRBV6-3 and TRBJ1-1; D uncertain. Germline lookup yields CDR1 MNHEY and CDR2 SVGEGT. The length of the CDR3 is 14 residues. The V gene lost 4 bases and the J gene lost 5 bases, with 14 bases spanning the gap. CDR3 protein: CASSFPGLGTEAFF. In nucleotides, the CDR3 is TGTGCCAGCAGTTTCCCGGGCCTAGGAACTGAAGCTTTCTTT.

The CDR3 bases are TGCAGCGTTGAAGGTACAGGCTCCTACAATGAGCAGTTCTTC. Translated, it gives CSVEGTGSYNEQFF. V usage is TRBV29-1 and J usage is TRBJ2-1; D is possibly TRBD1 (5 bases). The CDR3 totals 14 residues. Trimming cost V 1 base and J 0 bases, with 7 bases left between them. CDR1 is SQVTM, CDR2 ANQGSEA, per germline.

About this clonotype: A read error may explain this, as a much larger clone is one base away. The V gene is TRBV7-2, the J gene TRBJ2-3; D is ambiguous. The CDR3 has 16 amino acids. Per germline, CDR1 SGHTA and CDR2 FQGNSA. Trimming stripped 2 bases from V and 7 bases from J, with 19 bases between. The CDR3 loop is CASSLINAYDPNTQYF. In DNA form, the CDR3 reads TGTGCCAGCAGCTTAATTAACGCGTACGACCCAAATACGCAGTATTTT. The full variable domain, with the rest looked up from reference TRBV7-2 and TRBJ2-3, is GAGVSQSPSNKVTEKGKDVELRCDPISGHTALYWYRQSLGQGLEFLIYFQGNSAPDKSGLPSDRFSAERTGGSVSTLTIQRTQQEDSAVYLCASSLINAYDPNTQYFGPGTRLTVL.

Ten or more counts support this clonotype. CDR3 DNA sequence: TGTGCTAGTCACAGGGAGTTTGAGCAGTTCTTC. It codes for CASHREFEQFF. This chain links TRBV12-5 with TRBJ2-1, with D possibly TRBD1 on 6 matching bases. The CDR3 is made up of 11 amino acids. Per germline, CDR1 LGHNT and CDR2 FRNRAP. V shed 8 bases and J shed 9 bases, with 11 bases lying between them.

This clonotype showed up just a few times. The chain uses TRBV7-9 and TRBJ2-2; 9 bases are shared with TRBD1. From germline, CDR1 is SEHNR and CDR2 FQNEAQ (reference sequence). V dropped 0 bases and J dropped 5; count of bases not matched to a gene: 4. The CDR3 is 16 residues long. For the CDR3, the DNA is TGTGCCAGCAGCTTAGCCGGGACAGGGTTAACCGGGGAGCTGTTTTTT. Its translation is CASSLAGTGLTGELFF.

This chain connects TRBV9 to TRBJ2-2; TRBD1 agrees at 10 bases. Germline CDR1 is SGDLS and CDR2 is YYNGEE. The length of the CDR3 is 15 residues. V lost 3 bases and J lost 7; bases outside the gene matches: 6. CDR3 DNA sequence: TGTGCCAGCAGCGATCCGGGACAGGGGATCGGGGAGCTGTTTTTT. Translated, it gives CASSDPGQGIGELFF.

The genes are TRBV6-2 or TRBV6-3 and TRBJ1-5; TRBD1 matches 9 bases. Germline-derived CDR1 and CDR2 are MNHEY and SVGEGT. Trimming removed 5 bases from V and 4 bases from J; junction bases left unmatched: 6. The CDR3 sequence is 15 residues long. The CDR3 region has the DNA TGTGCCAGCAGTCGGGACAGGGAAACAAATCAGCCCCAGCATTTT. Residues: CASSRDRETNQPQHF.

This clonotype appeared a few times. The V gene is TRBV3-1, the J gene TRBJ2-1, with 10 bases identical to TRBD1. This CDR3 is built from 15 residues. J gave up 7 bases and V 4 bases, and 7 bases lay outside the gene matches. Germline assignment: CDR1 LGHDT and CDR2 YNNKEL (reference sequence). The CDR3 here is CASSPIPGQGNEQFF. In nucleotides, the CDR3 is TGTGCCAGCAGCCCTATTCCGGGACAGGGGAATGAGCAGTTCTTC.

The rearrangement uses TRBV7-9 and TRBJ1-2; TRBD1 is a possible D gene (5 bases). The CDR3 is made up of 17 amino acids. CDR1 is SEHNR, CDR2 FQNEAQ, per germline (reference sequence). Trimming cost V 1 base and J 4 bases, with 19 bases left between them. The CDR3 DNA sequence: TGTGCCAGCAGCTTAGACGGGACGGAGGTTTTCGGCTATGGCTACACCTTC. Amino acid sequence: CASSLDGTEVFGYGYTF.

This clonotype has only a few counts. This sequence joins TRBV29-1 and TRBJ2-7, with D perhaps TRBD2 (7 bases). V gave up 4 bases and J gave up 6 bases, with 16 bases separating them. The CDR3 has 13 amino acids. Germline V gene lookup returns CDR1 SQVTM and CDR2 ANQGSEA. The CDR3 is CSVVSGDTLEQYF. In DNA form, the CDR3 reads TGCAGCGTTGTAAGCGGGGACACCCTCGAGCAGTACTTC.

This clonotype showed up many times. CDR3 residues: CASSLNTQYF. The CDR3 region has the DNA TGTGCCAGCAGCTTAAATACGCAGTATTTT. J is TRBJ2-3 and V is TRBV7-9; D unresolved. CDR1 and CDR2 (germline): SEHNR, FQNEAQ (reference sequence). The CDR3 extends over 10 amino acids. V was pared by 2 bases and J by 7 bases, with 1 base between.

J is TRBJ2-1 and V is TRBV20-1; 9 bases map to TRBD1. This CDR3 is built from 14 residues. V lost 3 bases, J lost 8 bases, and 8 bases stayed unmatched. Germline-derived CDR1 and CDR2 are DFQATT and SNEGSKA (reference sequence). CDR3 in DNA: TGCAGTGCTAGCCCCGGGACAGGGTTTCATGAGCAGTTCTTC. Translated, it gives CSASPGTGFHEQFF.

This clonotype was counted only a few times. The V gene is TRBV29-1, the J gene TRBJ2-2; unclear D gene. CDR1 and CDR2 (germline): SQVTM, ANQGSEA. This CDR3 has 14 amino acids. The ends were cut back, 1 base at V and 1 base at J, with 7 bases in the middle. CDR3 DNA sequence: TGCAGCGTTGAAGTATCGGGGAACACCGGGGAGCTGTTTTTT. Residues: CSVEVSGNTGELFF.

The CDR3 loop is CASSLVENYGYTF. CDR3 sequence (DNA): TGTGCCAGCAGCTTAGTAGAGAACTATGGCTACACCTTC. The chain couples TRBV7-9 to TRBJ1-2; D call uncertain. CDR3 length: 13 residues. Trimming took 1 base from V and 2 from J, leaving 5 bases between them. Per the germline V gene, CDR1 is SEHNR and CDR2 is FQNEAQ (reference sequence).

The chain joins TRBV7-2 to TRBJ2-1; D uncertain. V lost 5 bases and J 7 bases, leaving 3 bases between the germline ends. The CDR3 extends over 10 amino acids. In germline, CDR1 is SGHTA, CDR2 FQGNSA. The CDR3: CASSQNEQFF. The CDR3 DNA sequence: TGTGCCAGCAGCCAGAATGAGCAGTTCTTC.